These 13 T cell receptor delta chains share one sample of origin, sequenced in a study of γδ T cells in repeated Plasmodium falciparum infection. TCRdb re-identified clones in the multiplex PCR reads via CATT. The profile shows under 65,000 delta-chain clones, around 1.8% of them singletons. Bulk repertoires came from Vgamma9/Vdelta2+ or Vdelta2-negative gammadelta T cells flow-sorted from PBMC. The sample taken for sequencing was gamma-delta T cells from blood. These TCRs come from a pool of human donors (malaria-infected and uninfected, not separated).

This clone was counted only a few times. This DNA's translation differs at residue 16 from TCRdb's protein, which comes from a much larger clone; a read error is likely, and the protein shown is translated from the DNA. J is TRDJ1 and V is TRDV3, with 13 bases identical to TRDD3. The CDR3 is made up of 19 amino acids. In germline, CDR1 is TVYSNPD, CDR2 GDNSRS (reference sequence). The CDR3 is CACVLSVYWGIRNTDRLIF. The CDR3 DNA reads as TGTGCCTGCGTCCTAAGCGTATACTGGGGGATACGCAACACCGATAGACTCATCTTT.

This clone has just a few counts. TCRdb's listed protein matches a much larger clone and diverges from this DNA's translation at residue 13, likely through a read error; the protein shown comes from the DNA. The CDR3 region has the DNA TGTGCTCTTGGGGAGACTGTCCTGCCTTCCGCGATGAGGATACGCGCTAACACCGATAAACTCATCTTT. Translating gives CALGETVLPSAMRIRANTDKLIF. This chain connects TRDV1 to TRDJ1, with a tentative D call TRDD3 (7 bases). Per the germline V gene, CDR1 is TSWWSYY and CDR2 is QGS. V lost 3 bases and J 0 bases, leaving 35 bases between the germline ends. The CDR3 sequence is 23 residues long.

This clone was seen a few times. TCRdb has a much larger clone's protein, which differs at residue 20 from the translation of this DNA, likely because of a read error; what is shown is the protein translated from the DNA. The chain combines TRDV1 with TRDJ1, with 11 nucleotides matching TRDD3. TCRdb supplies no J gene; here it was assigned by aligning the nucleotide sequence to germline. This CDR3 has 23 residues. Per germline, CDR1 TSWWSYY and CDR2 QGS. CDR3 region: CALGARIPRLRTLFWGILDRLIF. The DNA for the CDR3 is TGTGCTCTTGGGGCCCGAATCCCCCGACTACGTACCCTCTTCTGGGGGATACTCGATAGACTCATCTTT.

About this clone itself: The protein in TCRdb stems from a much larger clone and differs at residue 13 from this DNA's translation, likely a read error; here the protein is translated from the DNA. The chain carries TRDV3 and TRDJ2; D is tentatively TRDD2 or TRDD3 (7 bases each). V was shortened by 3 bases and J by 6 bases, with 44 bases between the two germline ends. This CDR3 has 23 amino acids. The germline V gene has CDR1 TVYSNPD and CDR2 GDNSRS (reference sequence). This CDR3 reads CAFRLINLRGIGNSFLLAAQLFF. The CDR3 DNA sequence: TGTGCCTTCCGACTAATCAATTTGAGGGGGATTGGCAACTCCTTCCTCCTGGCAGCACAACTCTTCTTT.

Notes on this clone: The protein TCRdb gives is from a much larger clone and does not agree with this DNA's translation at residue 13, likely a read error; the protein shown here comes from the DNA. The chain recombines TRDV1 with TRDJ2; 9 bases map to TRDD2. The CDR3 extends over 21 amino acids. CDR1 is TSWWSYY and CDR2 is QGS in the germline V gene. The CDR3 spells CALGNSPSYGWGLTNTAQLFF. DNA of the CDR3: TGTGCTCTTGGGAACTCTCCTTCCTACGGCTGGGGGCTCACTAATACAGCACAACTCTTCTTC.

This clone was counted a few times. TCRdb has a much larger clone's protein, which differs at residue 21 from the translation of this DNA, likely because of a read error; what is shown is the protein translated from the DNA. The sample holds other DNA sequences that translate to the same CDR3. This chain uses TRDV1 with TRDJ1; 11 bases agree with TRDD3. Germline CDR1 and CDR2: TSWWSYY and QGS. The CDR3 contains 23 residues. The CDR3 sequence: CALGELFPTRTLNWGIDTDKPIF. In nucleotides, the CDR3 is TGTGCTCTTGGGGAACTCTTTCCTACGAGAACCCTAAACTGGGGGATAGACACCGATAAACCCATCTTT.

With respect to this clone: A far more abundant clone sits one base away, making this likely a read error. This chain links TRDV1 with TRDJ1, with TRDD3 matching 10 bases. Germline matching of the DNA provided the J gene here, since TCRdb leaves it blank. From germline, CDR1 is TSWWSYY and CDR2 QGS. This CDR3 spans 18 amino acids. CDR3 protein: CALGISFTGGFYTDKLIF. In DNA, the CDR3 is TGTGCTCTTGGGATCTCCTTTACTGGGGGATTTTACACCGACAAACTCATCTTT.

The CDR3 DNA is TGTGCTCTTGGGGACACTCCCGGCCTCCGTAAGTACTGGGGGATACTTTTTCTCCGATACACCGATAAACTCATCTTT. Its translation: CALGDTPGLRKYWGILFLRYTDKLIF. The chain uses TRDV1 and TRDJ1, with 12 positions matching TRDD3. The J gene, left out of TCRdb, was set here by checking the DNA against germline. This CDR3 is 26 amino acids long. Germline loops: CDR1 TSWWSYY, CDR2 QGS. The V and J ends lost 3 bases and 0 bases, in that order; junction bases with no gene match: 32.

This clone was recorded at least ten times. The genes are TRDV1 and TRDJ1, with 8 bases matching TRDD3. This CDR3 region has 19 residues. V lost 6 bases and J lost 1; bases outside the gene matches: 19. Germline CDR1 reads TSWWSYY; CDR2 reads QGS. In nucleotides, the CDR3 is TGTGCTCTTGGCCACCCCGGAGTATGGGGGATTGGGGGCACCGATAAACTCATCTTT. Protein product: CALGHPGVWGIGGTDKLIF.

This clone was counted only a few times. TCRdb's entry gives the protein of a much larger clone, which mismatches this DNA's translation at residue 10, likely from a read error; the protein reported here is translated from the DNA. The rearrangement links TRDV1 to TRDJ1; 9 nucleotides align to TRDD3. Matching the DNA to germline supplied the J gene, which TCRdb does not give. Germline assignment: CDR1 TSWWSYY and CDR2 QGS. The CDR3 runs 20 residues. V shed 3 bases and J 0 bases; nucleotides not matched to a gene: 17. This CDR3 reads CALGDLISYLGIRHTDKLIF. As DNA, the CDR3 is TGTGCTCTTGGGGATCTCATTTCGTACTTGGGGATACGGCACACCGATAAACTCATCTTT.

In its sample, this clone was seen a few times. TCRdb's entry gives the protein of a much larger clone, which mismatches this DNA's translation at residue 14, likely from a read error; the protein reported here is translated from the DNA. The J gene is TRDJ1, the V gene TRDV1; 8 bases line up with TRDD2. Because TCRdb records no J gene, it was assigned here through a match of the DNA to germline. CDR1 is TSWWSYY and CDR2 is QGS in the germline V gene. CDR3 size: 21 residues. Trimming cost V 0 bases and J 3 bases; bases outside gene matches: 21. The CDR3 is CALGELAASYSGKPFSDKLIF. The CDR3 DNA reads TGTGCTCTTGGGGAACTTGCCGCTTCCTACTCAGGGAAACCGTTCTCCGATAAACTCATCTTT.

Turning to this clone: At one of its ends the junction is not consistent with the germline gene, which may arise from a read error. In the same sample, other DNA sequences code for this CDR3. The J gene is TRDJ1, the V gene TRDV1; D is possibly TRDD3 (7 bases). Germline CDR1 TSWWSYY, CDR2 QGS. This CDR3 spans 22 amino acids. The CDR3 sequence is CALGGPSYVVVLGRGAPDNLIF. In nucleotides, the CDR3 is TGTGCTCTTGGGGGACCCTCCTACGTCGTAGTACTGGGGAGGGGGGCACCCGATAATCTCATCTTT.

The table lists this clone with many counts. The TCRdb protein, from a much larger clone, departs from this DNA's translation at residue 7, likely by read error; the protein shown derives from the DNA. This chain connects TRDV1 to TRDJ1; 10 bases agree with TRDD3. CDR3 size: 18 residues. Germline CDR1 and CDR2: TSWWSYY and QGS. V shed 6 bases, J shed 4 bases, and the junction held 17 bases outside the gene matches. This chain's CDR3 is CALGIHGHGGDTNDKLIF. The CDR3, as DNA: TGTGCTCTTGGTATTCACGGCCATGGGGGGGATACGAACGATAAACTCATCTTT.